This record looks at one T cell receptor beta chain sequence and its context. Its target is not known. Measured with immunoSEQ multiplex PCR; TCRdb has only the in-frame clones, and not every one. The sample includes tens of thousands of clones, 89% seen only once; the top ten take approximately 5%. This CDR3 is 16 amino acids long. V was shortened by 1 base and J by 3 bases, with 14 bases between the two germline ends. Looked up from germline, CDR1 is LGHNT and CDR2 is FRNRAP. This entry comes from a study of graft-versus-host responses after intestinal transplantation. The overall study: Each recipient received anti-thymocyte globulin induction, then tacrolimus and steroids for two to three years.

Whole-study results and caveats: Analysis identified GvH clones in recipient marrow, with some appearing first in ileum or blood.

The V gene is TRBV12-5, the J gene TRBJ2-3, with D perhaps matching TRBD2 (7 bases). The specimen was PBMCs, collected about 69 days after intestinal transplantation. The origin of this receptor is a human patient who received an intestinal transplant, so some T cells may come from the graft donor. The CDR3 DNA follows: TGTGCTAGTGGTTTGGGCGGGGGCCGACCAACAGATACGCAGTATTTT. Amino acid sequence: CASGLGGGRPTDTQYF.